This record looks at one T cell receptor (beta chain) sequence and its context. What it binds is unknown. This sample was included in a study of T cell responses to AZD1222 COVID-19 vaccine. Study conclusions and caveats: Just 5 or 6 AZD1222 recipients tested seropositive at baseline. Regions 160-218 and 743-854 held dominance among vaccine-associated CD4 TCRs, which spanned spike. Mostly white British, mostly female donors; authors suggested clonal diversity may be underestimated. Reportedly, nearly half of unique spike TCRs recognized epitopes outside B.1.351/B.1.1.7 mutations.

The trim removed 7 bases at V and 6 bases at J, leaving 9 bases unmatched. The CDR3 contains 13 residues. Germline CDR1 SQVTM, CDR2 ANQGSEA. Here immunoSEQ multiplex PCR was the method, and the copy in TCRdb shows in-frame clones only, minus some. The sample lists around 130,000 clones; around 88% were seen once. The sequenced sample was peripheral blood, obtained on day 0 of AZD1222 vaccination. The TCR sequence derives from an adult in good health. This chain connects TRBV29-1 to TRBJ2-3; TRBD2 agrees at 8 bases. CDR3 nucleotides: TGCAGCGAAGGACTAGCTGAGCGCGATACGCAGTATTTT. It encodes CSEGLAERDTQYF.